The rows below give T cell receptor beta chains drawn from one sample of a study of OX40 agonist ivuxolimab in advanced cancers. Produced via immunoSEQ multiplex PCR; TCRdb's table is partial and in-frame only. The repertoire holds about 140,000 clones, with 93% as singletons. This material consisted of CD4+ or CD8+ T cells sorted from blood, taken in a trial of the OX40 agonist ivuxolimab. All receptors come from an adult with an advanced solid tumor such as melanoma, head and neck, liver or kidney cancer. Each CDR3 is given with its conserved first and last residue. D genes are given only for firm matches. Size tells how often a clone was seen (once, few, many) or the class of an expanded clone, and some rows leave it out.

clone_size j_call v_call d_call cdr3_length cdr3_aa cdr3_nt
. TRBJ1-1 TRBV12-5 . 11 CASGTRIEAFF TGTGCTAGTGGGACCAGGATTGAAGCTTTCTTT
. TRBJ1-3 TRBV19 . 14 CASNKRNSGNTIYF TGTGCCAGTAATAAGAGGAACTCTGGAAACACCATATATTTT
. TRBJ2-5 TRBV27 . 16 CASSGPRDRRQETQYF TGTGCCAGCAGCGGCCCGCGGGACAGAAGGCAAGAGACCCAGTACTTC
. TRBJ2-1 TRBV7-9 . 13 CASSLRLEGEQFF TGTGCCAGCAGCCTAAGACTAGAGGGCGAGCAGTTCTTC
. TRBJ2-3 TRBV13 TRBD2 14 CASSPRGVTDTQYF TGTGCCAGCAGCCCGCGGGGGGTCACAGATACGCAGTATTTT
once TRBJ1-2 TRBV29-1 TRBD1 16 CSVGRRDRGKKGGYTF TGCAGCGTTGGCCGCAGGGACAGGGGGAAAAAGGGTGGCTACACCTTC
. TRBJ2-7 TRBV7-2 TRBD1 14 CASSKGQGVYEQYF TGTGCCAGCAGCAAGGGACAGGGGGTTTACGAGCAGTACTTC
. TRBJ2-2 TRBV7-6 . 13 CASTQGGPGELFF TGTGCCAGCACCCAGGGGGGGCCCGGGGAGCTGTTTTTT
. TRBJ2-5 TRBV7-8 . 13 CASSPARGETQYF TGTGCCAGCAGCCCGGCCAGGGGAGAGACCCAGTACTTC
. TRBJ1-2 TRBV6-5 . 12 CASSPGTFGYTF TGTGCCAGCAGCCCAGGGACTTTTGGCTACACCTTC
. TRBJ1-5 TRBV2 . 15 CASARVTLGNQPQHF TGTGCCAGCGCCCGGGTCACTCTAGGCAATCAGCCCCAGCATTTT